This TCR beta chain was captured by sequencing in a study of cytomegalovirus exposure and HLA in healthy donors. Germline CDR1 and CDR2: LNHDA and SQIVND (reference sequence). The CDR3 is 13 residues long. The ends were cut back, 6 bases at V and 8 bases at J, with 16 bases in the middle. Primers for the PCR totalled 60 Vbeta and 13 Jbeta. Authors' processing steps: Some 12 million shared chains were among the approximately 87 million unique TCR beta chains that a later analysis counted. Using immunoSEQ multiplex PCR, the repertoire was profiled, and TCRdb retains in-frame clones only, with some absent. D and trimming were read from the DNA, whereas the V and J calls and clone size are those reported in that table. The sample includes about 76,000 clones, approximately 70% of them seen just once.

The material sequenced was PBMCs. V and J are TRBV19 and TRBJ1-2; TRBD1 might be the D (6 bases). The clonotype comes from a woman aged 40 to 49 in good health and CMV-seropositive. This chain's CDR3 is CASSPLGAWGYTF. CDR3 DNA sequence: TGTGCCAGTAGCCCCCTGGGGGCGTGGGGCTACACCTTC.